These T cell receptor beta chains were read from a single sample in a study of OX40 agonist ivuxolimab in advanced cancers. Some clones are missing from TCRdb's copy, which holds only in-frame ones; the method was immunoSEQ multiplex PCR. Among 60,000 to 70,000 clones listed, nearly 90% were seen once. The material sequenced was CD4+ or CD8+ T cells sorted from blood, taken in a trial of the OX40 agonist ivuxolimab. The receptor set was obtained from an adult with an advanced solid tumor such as melanoma, head and neck, liver or kidney cancer. CDR3s include the opening cysteine and the closing phenylalanine or tryptophan. D genes are given only for firm matches. The size of a clone is reported for some rows only, either as once, few or many, or as a class for expanded clones.

CDR3 length	V gene	D gene	J gene	clone size	CDR3 DNA	CDR3 protein
16	TRBV11-2	TRBD1	TRBJ2-3	NA	TGTGCCAGCAGCTTAGTTGGGACAGCAAGCACAGATACGCAGTATTTT	CASSLVGTASTDTQYF
14	TRBV7-8	NA	TRBJ2-5	NA	TGTGCCAGCAGCTTAGGTCAGGGGATAGAGACCCAGTACTTC	CASSLGQGIETQYF
17	TRBV5-1	NA	TRBJ1-6	NA	TGCGCCAGCAGCTTGTCTCCCACGACAGGCTATAATTCACCCCTCCACTTT	CASSLSPTTGYNSPLHF
17	TRBV14	NA	TRBJ2-7	NA	TGTGCCAGCAGCCAAACCGACTTGAGAGGCGGACTGTCCGAGCAGTACTTC	CASSQTDLRGGLSEQYF
15	TRBV7-2	NA	TRBJ1-5	NA	TGTGCCAGCAGCTACGGGGCTCGTAACAATCAGCCCCAGCATTTT	CASSYGARNNQPQHF
14	TRBV2	NA	TRBJ1-4	NA	TGTGCCAGCAGTGAAGGGTATCGAAATGAAAAACTGTTTTTT	CASSEGYRNEKLFF
13	TRBV15	NA	TRBJ1-1	once	TGTGCCACCAGCGGTCAGGCGGGCACTGAAGCTTTCTTT	CATSGQAGTEAFF
14	TRBV10-1	TRBD1	TRBJ2-2	NA	TGCGCCAGCAGTCTCAGACAGGGCCCCGGGGAGCTGTTTTTT	CASSLRQGPGELFF
15	TRBV11-2	NA	TRBJ2-7	NA	TGTGCCAGCAGCCGACTTAAAGACATAGGCTACGAGCAGTACTTC	CASSRLKDIGYEQYF
13	TRBV5-6	TRBD1	TRBJ2-7	NA	TGTGCCAGCAGCTGGGGACAGTACTACGAGCAGTACTTC	CASSWGQYYEQYF
12	TRBV6-1	NA	TRBJ1-2	NA	TGTGCCAGCTCCCCCGGGGGAGTCGGCTACACCTTC	CASSPGGVGYTF
14	TRBV6-1	NA	TRBJ1-2	NA	TGTGCCAGCAGTGATTTGTATGGGCCCTATGGCTACACCTTC	CASSDLYGPYGYTF
18	TRBV23-1	NA	TRBJ2-3	NA	TGCGCCAGCAGATCCAAACCGGGGCCAGTTCTGAACACAGATACGCAGTATTTT	CASRSKPGPVLNTDTQYF
15	TRBV19	NA	TRBJ1-5	NA	TGTGCCAGTAGTATGGCGGGGGGCTGGAGTCAGCCCCAGCATTTT	CASSMAGGWSQPQHF
17	TRBV9	TRBD1	TRBJ2-2	NA	TGTGCCAGCAGCGGGCTTACCGGGACAGCTAGCACCGGGGAGCTGTTTTTT	CASSGLTGTASTGELFF
18	TRBV25-1	TRBD1	TRBJ1-4	NA	TGTGCCAGCAGTGAACGGGACAGGCAAGGGGATAAGTGTTCAGAGCTGTTTTTT	CASSERDRQGDKCSELFF
16	TRBV7-6	TRBD2	TRBJ2-1	NA	TGTGCCAGCAGCTTAGGGACTAGCGGGAGTATGAATGAGCAGTTCTTC	CASSLGTSGSMNEQFF
13	TRBV18	NA	TRBJ1-1	NA	TGTGCCAGCTCGTCTGGAGGGAACACTGAAGCTTTCTTT	CASSSGGNTEAFF
13	TRBV6-5	NA	TRBJ2-7	NA	TGCGCCAGCAGGGCGGGCAGAGCCTACGAGCAGTACTTC	CASRAGRAYEQYF
15	TRBV11-2	TRBD1	TRBJ2-1	NA	TGTGCCAGCAGCCCAGACAGGGGTGTATACAATGAGCAGTTCTTC	CASSPDRGVYNEQFF
14	TRBV27	NA	TRBJ2-1	NA	TGTGCCAGCAGTTTATCTAATGGGGGGAATGAGCAGTTCTTC	CASSLSNGGNEQFF
13	TRBV5-1	NA	TRBJ2-2	few	TGCGCCAGCAGCTGGCAGAGCACCGGGGAGCTGTTTTTT	CASSWQSTGELFF
14	TRBV7-2	TRBD2	TRBJ2-7	NA	TGTGCCAGCAGCTTTATAGCGGGATATTACGAGCAGTACTTC	CASSFIAGYYEQYF
21	TRBV7-3	TRBD2	TRBJ2-6	NA	TGTGCCAGCAGCCCCCTCCGTCAAGGACTAGCGGCCAGCTCTGGGGCCAACGTCCTGACTTTC	CASSPLRQGLAASSGANVLTF
14	TRBV7-9	NA	TRBJ2-5	once	TGTGCCAGCAGCCCCTTGAGGGCAGGGGAGACCCAGTACTTC	CASSPLRAGETQYF
14	TRBV4-1	NA	TRBJ2-7	NA	TGCGCCAGCAGCCAAGCAGGGGCGGCCTACGAGCAGTACTTC	CASSQAGAAYEQYF
15	TRBV13	TRBD1	TRBJ2-3	once	TGTGCCAGCAGCCCGGGACAGGACTACACAGATACGCAGTATTTT	CASSPGQDYTDTQYF
15	TRBV7-3	NA	TRBJ2-3	NA	TGTGCCAGCTCCAGGGATGGTGTTCGCACAGATACGCAGTATTTT	CASSRDGVRTDTQYF
16	TRBV7-9	NA	TRBJ2-1	once	TGTGCCAGCAGCTTAGATTGGGACTCTACGGGGAATGAGCAGTTCTTC	CASSLDWDSTGNEQFF
15	TRBV7-8	NA	TRBJ2-3	NA	TGTGCCAGCAGCTTAAGATCGACAGGCACAGATACGCAGTATTTT	CASSLRSTGTDTQYF
15	TRBV14	NA	TRBJ2-7	NA	TGTGCCAGCAGCCAAGGTGGGGGGATCTCCTACGAGCAGTACTTC	CASSQGGGISYEQYF
13	TRBV10-3	TRBD1	TRBJ2-7	NA	TGTGCCATCAGTGGAGACAGGGCTGGTGAGCAGTACTTC	CAISGDRAGEQYF
15	TRBV7-2	NA	TRBJ2-3	NA	TGTGCCAGCAGCTTAGTGGGCAGGGGCCCAGATACGCAGTATTTT	CASSLVGRGPDTQYF
16	TRBV4-1	TRBD2	TRBJ2-2	NA	TGCGCCAGCAGCCTCCTAGCGGGAGGCCGCGCCGGGGAGCTGTTTTTT	CASSLLAGGRAGELFF
18	TRBV4-1	NA	TRBJ1-2	NA	TGCGCCAGCAGCCAAGTACCAGGATCGGGCAGGCTTAACTATGGCTACACCTTC	CASSQVPGSGRLNYGYTF
15	TRBV7-9	NA	TRBJ2-1	NA	TGTGCCAGCAGCTTAGGATCTGGGTCCTACAATGAGCAGTTCTTC	CASSLGSGSYNEQFF
13	TRBV28	NA	TRBJ2-3	once	TGTGCCAGCAGTCCGGGGCCCCTATATACGCAGTATTTT	CASSPGPLYTQYF
12	TRBV28	NA	TRBJ1-2	NA	TGTGCCAGCAGTCCTGGCAACTATGGCTACACCTTC	CASSPGNYGYTF
18	TRBV21-1	NA	TRBJ1-1	NA	TGTGCCAGCAGCCCCCATTTTCGGAGAACAAAACCGAACACTGAAGCTTTCTTT	CASSPHFRRTKPNTEAFF
15	TRBV6-4	NA	TRBJ2-1	NA	TGTGCCAGCAGTGCCGGAGGAGCGCGAGGCAATGAGCAGTTCTTC	CASSAGGARGNEQFF
16	TRBV5-1	NA	TRBJ2-2	NA	TGCGCCAGCAGCGATGGGACGGGGAAGAACACCGGGGAGCTGTTTTTT	CASSDGTGKNTGELFF
15	TRBV2	TRBD2	TRBJ2-3	NA	TGTGCCAGCAGTCCCACTAGCGGGTCCAGGGATACGCAGTATTTT	CASSPTSGSRDTQYF
15	TRBV11-2	TRBD1	TRBJ2-2	NA	TGTGCCAGCAGCGCCGGACAGGGAAACACCGGGGAGCTGTTTTTT	CASSAGQGNTGELFF
15	TRBV5-1	NA	TRBJ2-5	NA	TGCGCCAGCAGCTTGCAGTCGGGAGATGAAGAGACCCAGTACTTC	CASSLQSGDEETQYF
16	TRBV28	TRBD2	TRBJ2-7	NA	TGTGCCAGCAGTCCGGGGACTAGCACCAGCTCCTACGAGCAGTACTTC	CASSPGTSTSSYEQYF
16	TRBV7-7	TRBD2	TRBJ2-5	NA	TGTGCCAGCAGCTTAGGGAGACTAGCTCGGGGAGAGACCCAGTACTTC	CASSLGRLARGETQYF
14	TRBV19	TRBD2	TRBJ2-1	once	TGTGCCAGTAGTATGGCGGGAGCTTACAATGAGCAGTTCTTC	CASSMAGAYNEQFF
13	TRBV10-1	TRBD1	TRBJ2-5	NA	TGCGCCAGCAGCCGGGACAGCAAAGAGACCCAGTACTTC	CASSRDSKETQYF
16	TRBV7-9	TRBD1	TRBJ1-4	NA	TGTGCCAGCAGCTTAGGGCTCGGGACAGGGGCTGAAAAACTGTTTTTT	CASSLGLGTGAEKLFF
13	TRBV6-5	TRBD1	TRBJ1-6	NA	TGTGCCAGCAGTCGGGACAGGGCTTCACCCCTCCACTTT	CASSRDRASPLHF
17	TRBV4-3	TRBD2	TRBJ2-2	few	TGCGCCAGCAGCCCGAGGGCTAGCGGGGAGGGCACCGGGGAGCTGTTTTTT	CASSPRASGEGTGELFF
14	TRBV6-5	NA	TRBJ2-7	NA	TGTGCCAGCACGTCGGGTGGGTCCTCCTACGAGCAGTACTTC	CASTSGGSSYEQYF
14	TRBV6-1	NA	TRBJ1-2	NA	TGTGCCAGCAGTGTTCAGGGCTTCGACTATGGCTACACCTTC	CASSVQGFDYGYTF
14	TRBV5-6	TRBD1	TRBJ2-5	NA	TGTGCCAGCAGCTCGGGACAGGGGGGAGAGACCCAGTACTTC	CASSSGQGGETQYF
16	TRBV5-5	TRBD2	TRBJ2-1	NA	TGTGCCAGCAGCTTGGAGGCGGGAGGGTTATACAATGAGCAGTTCTTC	CASSLEAGGLYNEQFF
14	TRBV7-8	NA	TRBJ1-1	NA	TGTGCCAGCAGCTTGGTAGGGGGGAACACTGAAGCTTTCTTT	CASSLVGGNTEAFF
15	TRBV6-5	NA	TRBJ2-1	NA	TGTGCCAGCAGTTATGCCCAGTCCCCCTACAATGAGCAGTTCTTC	CASSYAQSPYNEQFF
12	TRBV7-2	NA	TRBJ2-2	NA	TGTGCCAGCAATCGGGGGACCGGGGAGCTGTTTTTT	CASNRGTGELFF
14	TRBV12-5	TRBD1	TRBJ1-2	once	TGTGCTAGTGGTTTGGGGACAGGGGAGGATGGCTACACCTTC	CASGLGTGEDGYTF
16	TRBV7-9	TRBD2	TRBJ2-3	NA	TGTGCCAGCAGCTTAGCTGGGACTAGCGGGAGAGATACGCAGTATTTT	CASSLAGTSGRDTQYF